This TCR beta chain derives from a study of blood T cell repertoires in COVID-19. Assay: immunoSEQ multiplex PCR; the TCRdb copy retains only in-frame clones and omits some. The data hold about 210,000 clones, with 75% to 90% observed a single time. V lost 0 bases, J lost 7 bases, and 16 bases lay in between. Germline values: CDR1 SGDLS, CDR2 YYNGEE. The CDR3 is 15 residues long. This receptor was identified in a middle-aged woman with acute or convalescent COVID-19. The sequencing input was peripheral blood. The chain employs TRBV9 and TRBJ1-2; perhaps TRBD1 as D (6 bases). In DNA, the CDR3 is TGTGCCAGCAGCGTAGGTCAGGGGACGGAAACTGGCTACACCTTC. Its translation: CASSVGQGTETGYTF.